Each of the 27 T cell receptor beta chains below was sequenced from the same sample in a study of T cell changes during pregnancy in multiple sclerosis. Assay used: immunoSEQ multiplex PCR; TCRdb lists only in-frame clones, some missing. The sample lists tens of thousands of clones; about 92% were seen once. The sequencing used CD8+ T cells from peripheral blood mononuclear cells, collected in the second trimester of pregnancy. These receptors were collected from a female donor with multiple sclerosis, enrolled in a pregnancy study.

The chain joins TRBV10-3 to TRBJ2-7, with TRBD1 matching over 8 bases. Germline V gene lookup returns CDR1 ENHRY and CDR2 SYGVKD. The CDR3 is made up of 14 amino acids. With 4 bases clipped from V and 4 bases from J, the junction kept 6 bases outside the gene matches. CDR3 loop: CAISVGTGVYEQYF. CDR3 in DNA: TGTGCCATCAGTGTGGGGACAGGAGTTTACGAGCAGTACTTC.

The V and J genes are TRBV27 and TRBJ1-1; no firm D call. Between the trimmed V and J ends, which lost 3 bases and 5 bases, there was a span of 10 bases. The CDR3 spans 13 residues. Germline V gene lookup returns CDR1 MNHEY and CDR2 SMNVEV (reference sequence). CDR3: CASSLSPRTEAFF. In nucleotides, the CDR3 is TGTGCCAGCAGTTTGAGCCCGAGGACTGAAGCTTTCTTT.

This rearrangement joins TRBV7-8 to TRBJ1-1, with 7 positions matching TRBD1. The V gene's germline CDR1 is SGHVS and CDR2 FQNEAQ. The CDR3 is 16 residues long. With V trimmed by 5 bases and J by 1 base, 10 bases remained unmatched. DNA for the CDR3: TGTGCCAGCAGCCAGTCCCAACAGGGGTGGAACACTGAAGCTTTCTTT. Its translation: CASSQSQQGWNTEAFF.

This chain connects TRBV11-3 to TRBJ1-5; no clear D gene. Germline lookup yields CDR1 SGHNT and CDR2 YENEEA. Trimming left V 4 bases short and J 5 bases short, with 21 bases between. This CDR3 has 17 amino acids. The CDR3 bases are TGTGCCAGCAGCTCAAGATGTAACGTAGTCCCCCATCAGCCCCAGCATTTT. It specifies CASSSRCNVVPHQPQHF.

J is TRBJ2-7 and V is TRBV27, with 8 positions matching TRBD1. V dropped 4 bases and J dropped 5; count of bases not matched to a gene: 13. CDR1 and CDR2 from the germline V gene are MNHEY and SMNVEV (reference sequence). The CDR3 sequence is 16 residues long. The CDR3 DNA sequence: TGTGCCAGCAGTTCAATCGCGGGGACAGGCAAGGACGAGCAGTACTTC. Translated: CASSSIAGTGKDEQYF.

This sequence joins TRBV27 and TRBJ2-7, with D unclear. The CDR3 consists of 14 residues. The V gene lost 5 bases and the J gene lost 4 bases, with 15 bases spanning the gap. Germline loops: CDR1 MNHEY, CDR2 SMNVEV (reference sequence). The CDR3: CASSAHQGVYEQYF. The CDR3 nucleotides are TGTGCCAGCAGTGCCCACCAAGGAGTATACGAGCAGTACTTC.

This rearrangement joins TRBV4-1 to TRBJ2-3; the match to TRBD1 covers 7 bases. The CDR3 is made up of 17 amino acids. J lost 2 bases, V lost 3 bases, and 11 bases had no gene match. Per germline, CDR1 MGHRA and CDR2 YSYEKL. This CDR3 is CASSHTSTGLVTDTQYF. CDR3 nucleotides: TGCGCCAGCAGCCATACTTCGACAGGGCTCGTCACAGATACGCAGTATTTT.

This rearrangement joins TRBV11-2 to TRBJ1-1; 9 bases line up with TRBD1. The V and J ends lost 5 bases and 4 bases, in that order; junction bases with no gene match: 8. In germline, CDR1 is SGHAT, CDR2 FQNNGV. The CDR3 extends over 15 amino acids. The CDR3 sequence: CASSLTGGQGTEAFF. CDR3 in DNA: TGTGCCAGCAGCCTAACAGGGGGACAGGGCACTGAAGCTTTCTTT. The full variable domain, with the rest looked up from reference TRBV11-2 and TRBJ1-1, is EAGVAQSPRYKIIEKRQSVAFWCNPISGHATLYWYQQILGQGPKLLIQFQNNGVVDDSQLPKDRFSAERLKGVDSTLKIQPAKLEDSAVYLCASSLTGGQGTEAFFGQGTRLTVV.

The rearrangement joins TRBV19 to TRBJ1-1; a weak D match, TRBD1 (5 bases). CDR1 and CDR2 from the germline V gene are LNHDA and SQIVND (reference sequence). Trimming removed 8 bases at V and 0 bases at J, with 10 bases between. The CDR3 is 13 amino acids. As DNA, the CDR3 is TGTGCCAGTGGTGACAGCGTGAACACTGAAGCTTTCTTT. Protein product: CASGDSVNTEAFF.

This clone is a singleton in its sample. The chain employs TRBV28 and TRBJ1-1; maybe TRBD1 (6 bases). CDR3 length equals 14 residues. V shed 8 bases and J shed 3 bases, with 16 bases lying between them. CDR1 MDHEN and CDR2 SYDVKM come from the germline V gene. DNA for the CDR3: TGTGCCAGCCTAGGGGGAAGGGGCTACACTGAAGCTTTCTTT. Amino acid sequence: CASLGGRGYTEAFF.

The CDR3 DNA is TGTGCCGGACTGGCAGGGGGCGAGCAGTACTTC. This sequence encodes CAGLAGGEQYF. V gene TRBV7-9 combines with J gene TRBJ2-7; TRBD1 matches at 7 bases. V was pared by 11 bases and J by 6 bases, with 7 bases of the junction left unmatched. Germline V gene lookup returns CDR1 SEHNR and CDR2 FQNEAQ (reference sequence). This CDR3 has 11 amino acids.

The rearrangement joins TRBV6-5 to TRBJ1-1, with D possibly TRBD1 on 5 matching bases. Germline-derived CDR1 and CDR2 are MNHEY and SVGAGI. V shed 11 bases and J shed 3 bases, with 19 bases lying between them. The CDR3 extends over 14 amino acids. This chain's CDR3 is CAQILGREDTEAFF. DNA of the CDR3: TGTGCCCAGATATTGGGCAGGGAGGACACTGAAGCTTTCTTT.

The chain uses TRBV19 and TRBJ2-3, with 14 bases lining up with TRBD2. The CDR3 sequence is 17 residues long. The J segment lost 2 bases and the V segment lost 3 bases, leaving 4 bases of the junction unmatched. Germline-derived CDR1 and CDR2 are LNHDA and SQIVND (reference sequence). The CDR3, as DNA: TGTGCCAGTAGTATGACTAGCGGGAGGGCCCCCACAGATACGCAGTATTTT. As protein: CASSMTSGRAPTDTQYF.

This rearrangement joins TRBV5-8 to TRBJ2-3; D perhaps matches TRBD2 (5 bases). The CDR3 is 15 amino acids. CDR1 is SGHTS and CDR2 is YDEGEE in the germline V gene. The V gene lost 2 bases and the J gene lost 3 bases, with 13 bases spanning the gap. The CDR3 is CASSLRLEDTDTQYF. The CDR3 DNA follows: TGTGCCAGCAGCTTAAGACTGGAGGATACAGATACGCAGTATTTT.

This clone was detected only once. This chain uses TRBV25-1 with TRBJ2-1, with TRBD2 matching over 8 bases. V gave up 3 bases and J gave up 7 bases; unmatched junction bases: 8. The germline V gene encodes CDR1 MGHDK and CDR2 SYGVNS. The CDR3 has 15 amino acids. CDR3 loop: CASSDPAGRANEQFF. In DNA, the CDR3 is TGTGCCAGCAGTGACCCTGCCGGGAGGGCGAATGAGCAGTTCTTC.

V is TRBV6-1 and J is TRBJ2-7; perhaps TRBD2 as D (5 bases). CDR1 is MNHNS and CDR2 is SASEGT in the germline V gene. CDR3 length: 15 amino acids. Trimming removed 1 base at V and 0 bases at J, with 10 bases between. The CDR3 sequence is CASSEEEGSSYEQYF. In DNA form, the CDR3 reads TGTGCCAGCAGTGAAGAAGAGGGCAGCTCCTACGAGCAGTACTTC.

In its sample, this clone was seen many times. The chain joins TRBV11-3 to TRBJ1-2; TRBD1 is a possible D gene (5 bases). Germline V lookup: CDR1 SGHNT, CDR2 YENEEA. The CDR3 has 17 residues. The germline V and J ends were trimmed by 0 bases and 0 bases, with 14 bases remaining between them. The CDR3 sequence is CASSLDFVTDTNYGYTF. DNA of the CDR3: TGTGCCAGCAGCTTAGATTTTGTTACGGACACTAACTATGGCTACACCTTC.

The gene calls are TRBV11-2 and TRBJ2-1, with 12 bases aligning to TRBD2. The ends lost 5 bases at V and 4 bases at J; junction bases unmatched: 9. The CDR3 loop spans 17 amino acids. From germline, CDR1 is SGHAT and CDR2 FQNNGV. The CDR3 DNA follows: TGTGCCAGCAGCCCTCAGACTAGCGGGGGACCTTACAATGAGCAGTTCTTC. The encoded protein is CASSPQTSGGPYNEQFF. Full variable domain (rest looked up from reference TRBV11-2 and TRBJ2-1): EAGVAQSPRYKIIEKRQSVAFWCNPISGHATLYWYQQILGQGPKLLIQFQNNGVVDDSQLPKDRFSAERLKGVDSTLKIQPAKLEDSAVYLCASSPQTSGGPYNEQFFGPGTRLTVL.

The chain uses TRBV7-9 and TRBJ2-7, with 7 bases fitting TRBD1. Germline CDR1 and CDR2: SEHNR and FQNEAQ (reference sequence). The CDR3 has 13 residues. J lost 2 bases, V lost 5 bases, and 3 bases had no gene match. The CDR3 DNA sequence: TGTGCCAGCAGCCCCCAGGGGGCCTACGAGCAGTACTTC. Its protein product is CASSPQGAYEQYF.

CDR3 nucleotide sequence: TGTGCCACCAGCAGAGCCAGGGTTAGTGAGCAGTTCTTC. Protein: CATSRARVSEQFF. The chain has TRBV15 and TRBJ2-1, with D perhaps TRBD1 (5 bases). The CDR3 has 13 residues. V lost 1 base and J 9 bases, leaving 10 bases between the germline ends. CDR1 is LNHNV, CDR2 YYDKDF, per germline (reference sequence).

The chain uses TRBV7-9 and TRBJ2-5; a possible D gene is TRBD2 (6 bases). Germline values: CDR1 SEHNR, CDR2 FQNEAQ (reference sequence). This CDR3 has 13 amino acids. Trimming cost V 5 bases and J 4 bases, with 11 bases left between them. Here the CDR3 DNA reads TGTGCCAGCAGCCGTTGGGGAGGAGAGACCCAGTACTTC. Its protein is CASSRWGGETQYF. The full variable domain, its missing parts supplied by reference TRBV7-9 and TRBJ2-5, is DTGVSQNPRHKITKRGQNVTFRCDPISEHNRLYWYRQTLGQGPEFLTYFQNEAQLEKSRLLSDRFSAERPKGSFSTLEIQRTEQGDSAMYLCASSRWGGETQYFGPGTRLLVL.

This CDR3 reads CASSTGQGASDTQYF. Written as DNA, the CDR3 is TGTGCCAGCAGTACTGGACAGGGGGCATCAGATACGCAGTATTTT. This chain uses TRBV27 with TRBJ2-3, with 11 bases that match TRBD1. CDR3 length: 15 amino acids. With 5 bases clipped from V and 4 bases from J, the junction kept 5 bases outside the gene matches. Germline CDR1 reads MNHEY; CDR2 reads SMNVEV (reference sequence).

V usage is TRBV4-2 and J usage is TRBJ1-4; possible D gene TRBD1, 6 bases. Per germline, CDR1 LGHNA and CDR2 YNFKEQ. Trimming stripped 0 bases from V and 3 bases from J, with 14 bases between. The CDR3 contains 17 residues. This chain's CDR3 is CASSQDFRGAPNEKLFF. CDR3 nucleotides: TGTGCCAGCAGCCAAGATTTTCGGGGGGCCCCTAATGAAAAACTGTTTTTT.

The chain combines TRBV27 with TRBJ1-2, with TRBD1 as a possible D gene (6 bases). The germline CDR1 and CDR2 sequences are MNHEY and SMNVEV (reference sequence). The V and J ends lost 11 bases and 7 bases respectively, with 17 bases between them. The CDR3 sequence is 12 residues long. The CDR3 DNA follows: TGTGCCTCTTATACAGGGAAGTCTGGCTACACCTTC. The encoded protein is CASYTGKSGYTF.

The rearrangement uses TRBV10-1 and TRBJ2-2, with a tentative D call TRBD1 (6 bases). Trimming took off 0 bases at V and 0 bases at J, with 20 bases between the two ends. The CDR3 runs 20 residues. Germline assignment: CDR1 WNHNN and CDR2 SYGVQD (reference sequence). The CDR3 sequence: CASSESLGRGFAANTGELFF. The CDR3, as DNA: TGCGCCAGCAGTGAGTCTTTGGGCAGGGGATTTGCCGCGAACACCGGGGAGCTGTTTTTT.

CDR3 DNA sequence: TGTGCCAGCAGTGAATCGACAGGGACCCAAGAGACCCAGTACTTC. Amino acids: CASSESTGTQETQYF. The chain combines TRBV6-1 with TRBJ2-5; 7 bases agree with TRBD1. CDR1 MNHNS and CDR2 SASEGT come from the germline V gene. CDR3 size: 15 residues. V trimming: 2 bases; J trimming: 1 base; junction bases outside the gene matches: 4.

The chain has TRBV13 and TRBJ1-1, with a tentative D call TRBD1 (6 bases). The V and J ends lost 5 bases and 1 base respectively, with 8 bases between them. Germline CDR1 and CDR2: PRHDT and FYEKMQ (reference sequence). The CDR3 length is 13 residues. Here the CDR3 reads CASSPQGNTEAFF. CDR3 in DNA: TGTGCCAGCAGCCCACAGGGGAACACTGAAGCTTTCTTT.